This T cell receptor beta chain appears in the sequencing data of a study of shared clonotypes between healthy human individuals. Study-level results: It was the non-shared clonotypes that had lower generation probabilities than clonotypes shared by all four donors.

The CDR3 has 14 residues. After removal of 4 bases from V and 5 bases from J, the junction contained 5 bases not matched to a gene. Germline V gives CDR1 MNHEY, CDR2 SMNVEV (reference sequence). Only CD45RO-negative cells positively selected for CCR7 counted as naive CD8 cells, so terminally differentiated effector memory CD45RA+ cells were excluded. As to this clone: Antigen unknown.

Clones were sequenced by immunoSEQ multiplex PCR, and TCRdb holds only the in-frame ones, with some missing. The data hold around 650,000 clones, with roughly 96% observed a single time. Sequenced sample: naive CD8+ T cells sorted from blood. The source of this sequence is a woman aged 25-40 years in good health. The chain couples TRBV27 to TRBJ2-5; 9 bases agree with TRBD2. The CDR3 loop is CASSSAGGGETQYF. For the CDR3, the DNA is TGTGCCAGCAGTTCAGCGGGAGGCGGTGAGACCCAGTACTTC.